The clone carrying this T cell receptor beta chain was seen only a few times. What it recognizes is unknown. These data are taken from a study of cytomegalovirus exposure and HLA in healthy donors. Study-wide context: Prior work identified roughly 120 million unique TCR beta sequences in some 200 million T cells. Whole-study findings and limits: Productive rates of about 90% or about 30% were seen for most TCR beta V segments in an earlier analysis. Some segments of the V type, notably TRBV6-2 and TRBV6-3, were excluded as indistinguishable. Several of the most significant clusters were apparently associated with common viral pathogens in a later analysis.

This PCR relied on a set of 60 Vbeta primers and 13 Jbeta primers. Sequenced by immunoSEQ multiplex PCR; TCRdb stores in-frame clones only, minus some. The sample records approximately 150,000 clones, around 80% being singletons. The CDR3 runs 14 residues. V shed 5 bases and J shed 6 bases, with 17 bases lying between them. Germline V lookup: CDR1 MNHEY, CDR2 SVGAGI. Sample: PBMCs. This clonotype was sampled from a young man in good health and CMV-seropositive. The V call is TRBV6-5, the J call TRBJ2-7; unclear D gene. CDR3 sequence (DNA): TGTGCCAGCAGTAGGAGACGACCCCCCTTCGAGCAGTACTTC. Its translation: CASSRRRPPFEQYF.